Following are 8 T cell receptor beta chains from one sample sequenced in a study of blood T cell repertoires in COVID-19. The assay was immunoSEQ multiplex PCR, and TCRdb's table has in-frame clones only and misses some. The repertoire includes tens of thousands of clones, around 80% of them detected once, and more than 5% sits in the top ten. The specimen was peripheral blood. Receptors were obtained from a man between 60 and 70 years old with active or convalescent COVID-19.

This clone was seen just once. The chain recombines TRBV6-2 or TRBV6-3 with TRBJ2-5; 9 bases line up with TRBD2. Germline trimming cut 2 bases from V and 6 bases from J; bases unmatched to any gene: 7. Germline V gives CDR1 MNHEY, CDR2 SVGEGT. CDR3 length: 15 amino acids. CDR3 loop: CASSYVGGGGKTQYF. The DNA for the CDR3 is TGTGCCAGCAGTTACGTGGGCGGGGGGGGAAAGACCCAGTACTTC.

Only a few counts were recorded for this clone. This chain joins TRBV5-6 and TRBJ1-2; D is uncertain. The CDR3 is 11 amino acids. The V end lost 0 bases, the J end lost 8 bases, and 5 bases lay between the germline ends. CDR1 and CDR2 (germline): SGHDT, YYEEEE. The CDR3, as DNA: TGTGCCAGCAGCTTGGCGGGGGGCTACACCTTC. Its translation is CASSLAGGYTF.

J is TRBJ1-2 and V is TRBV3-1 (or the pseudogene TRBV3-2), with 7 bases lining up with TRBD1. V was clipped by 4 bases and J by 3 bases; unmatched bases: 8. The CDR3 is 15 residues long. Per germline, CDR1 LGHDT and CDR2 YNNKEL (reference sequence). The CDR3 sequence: CASSPTGVQDYGYTF. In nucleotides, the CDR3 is TGTGCCAGCAGCCCCACAGGGGTACAAGACTATGGCTACACCTTC.

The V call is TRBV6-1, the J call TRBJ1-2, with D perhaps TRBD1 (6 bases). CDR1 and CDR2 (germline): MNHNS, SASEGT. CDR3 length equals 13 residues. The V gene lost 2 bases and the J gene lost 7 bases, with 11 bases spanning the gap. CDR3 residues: CASSERGTLGYTF. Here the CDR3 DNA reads TGTGCCAGCAGTGAAAGGGGGACCCTTGGCTACACCTTC.

The CDR3 sequence is CASSQAFGLAGEETQYF. For the CDR3, the DNA is TGTGCCAGCAGCCAAGCATTCGGTCTAGCGGGGGAAGAGACCCAGTACTTC. This chain links TRBV4-2 with TRBJ2-5; 10 positions match TRBD2. The CDR3 runs to 17 residues. J was trimmed by 3 bases and V by 1 base; bases with no gene match: 8. Germline assignment: CDR1 LGHNA and CDR2 YNFKEQ.

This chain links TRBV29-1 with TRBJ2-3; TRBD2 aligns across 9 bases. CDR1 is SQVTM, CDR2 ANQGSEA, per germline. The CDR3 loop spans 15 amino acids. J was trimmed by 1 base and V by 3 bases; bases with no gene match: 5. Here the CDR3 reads CSVDSLAGGTDTQYF. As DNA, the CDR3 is TGCAGCGTTGATAGCTTAGCGGGGGGCACAGATACGCAGTATTTT.

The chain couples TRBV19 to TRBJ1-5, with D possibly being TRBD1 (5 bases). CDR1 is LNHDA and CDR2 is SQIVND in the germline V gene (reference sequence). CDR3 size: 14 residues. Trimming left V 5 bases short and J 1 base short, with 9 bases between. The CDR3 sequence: CASSGARSNQPQHF. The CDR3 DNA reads TGTGCCAGTAGTGGGGCCAGAAGCAATCAGCCCCAGCATTTT.

The CDR3 protein is CASSYAGRAYEQYF. The CDR3 nucleotides read TGTGCCAGCAGTTACGCGGGCAGAGCCTACGAGCAGTACTTC. The chain combines TRBV6-5 with TRBJ2-7; tentative D call: TRBD2 (5 bases). V was trimmed by 2 bases and J by 2 bases, leaving 10 bases between them. Germline V gene data show CDR1 as MNHEY and CDR2 as SVGAGI. The CDR3 runs to 14 residues.